Presented here are 3 T cell receptor beta chains from one specimen sequenced in a study of identical twins. Each CDR3 protein is one row after TCRdb ran MiXCR on the 5' RACE reads. The profile shows approximately 600,000 distinct CDR3 sequences, around 7.4% of them singletons. These data are also associated with another study on yellow fever vaccine responses in identical twins.

The sequenced material came from PBMCs. Source of these receptors: a woman aged 18 to 35 in good health.

The rearrangement joins TRBV28 to TRBJ2-7; D ambiguous. V lost 2 bases and J lost 1, with 9 bases in between. The length of the CDR3 is 14 residues. Germline CDR1 is MDHEN and CDR2 is SYDVKM. CDR3 DNA: TGTGCCAGCAGTTTAGACGGTAATTCCTACGAGCAGTACGTC. Its protein is CASSLDGNSYEQYV.

This clonotype was observed at least ten times. This rearrangement joins TRBV9 to TRBJ1-1; 8 nucleotides align to TRBD1. The V gene end was trimmed by 4 bases and the J gene end by 7 bases; junction bases not matched to a gene: 6. Germline V gives CDR1 SGDLS, CDR2 YYNGEE. This CDR3 is 13 amino acids long. CDR3 residues: CASSPDRDHEAFF. DNA for the CDR3: TGTGCCAGCAGCCCGGACAGGGACCATGAAGCTTTCTTT.

This clonotype was observed a handful of times. The V call is TRBV18, the J call TRBJ1-1, with D possibly matching TRBD1 (5 bases). Trimming took 5 bases from V and 6 from J, leaving 7 bases between them. Germline assignment: CDR1 KGHSH and CDR2 LQKENI. The length of the CDR3 is 11 residues. This CDR3 is CASSGTSEAFF. The CDR3 nucleotides read TGTGCCAGCTCAGGGACTTCTGAAGCTTTCTTT.